A selection of T cell receptor beta chains follows, all from one sample in a study of T cell repertoires in cytomegalovirus infection. A single record per CDR3 protein comes from TCRdb applying MiXCR to the reads. The sample lists approximately 500,000 distinct CDR3 sequences; 16% were seen once. Input material: CD8+ T cells from PBMCs. These receptors were taken from a human donor in good health (CMV status not recorded). Some clones in this sample may be carry-over from other donors' samples. CDR3s include the opening cysteine and the closing phenylalanine or tryptophan. Only some rows state a clone size, as once, few, many or a class for expanded clones.

clone size	V gene	J gene	CDR3 protein
NA	TRBV28	TRBJ2-1	CASAPMTSYNEQFF
few	TRBV13	TRBJ2-7	CASSPWTSEQYF
few	TRBV4-2	TRBJ2-7	CASSGTSPYEQYF
many	TRBV10-3	TRBJ1-6	CAISRAREGDYNSPLHF
NA	TRBV29-1	TRBJ1-1	CSPGRMNTEAFF
few	TRBV2	TRBJ2-7	CAVGASKVNEQYF
few	TRBV5-8	TRBJ2-7	CASSLVPGFSVRAYEQYF
many	TRBV7-9	TRBJ2-7	CASSRLADNLPLEQYF
NA	TRBV4-1	TRBJ1-1	CASSQTGRTEAFF
NA	TRBV27	TRBJ1-2	CASSLSKGAWEGYTF
NA	TRBV24-1	TRBJ2-1	CATRPLGAGVGDNEQFF
few	TRBV29-1	TRBJ1-6	CSISTGDNSPLHF
NA	TRBV28	TRBJ2-1	CASSRRAGTGYNEQFF
NA	TRBV9	TRBJ1-1	CASMRGTGNTEAFF
NA	TRBV4-1	TRBJ1-4	CASSQDPRDRGKLFF
NA	TRBV19	TRBJ1-1	CATRHGALEAFF
NA	TRBV29-1	TRBJ1-1	CSVDTNLGPKDTEAFF